Below are 23 T cell receptor beta chains sequenced from a single sample in a study of blood T cell repertoires in COVID-19. Method: immunoSEQ multiplex PCR; TCRdb's copy keeps in-frame clones and lacks some. The repertoire holds around 25,000 clones, with 90% as singletons. Sequencing was performed on peripheral blood. All receptors derive from a human donor in a cohort sampled during active COVID-19.

The chain carries TRBV9 and TRBJ2-1; 10 bases are shared with TRBD2. The CDR3 spans 14 residues. V trimming: 4 bases; J trimming: 6 bases; junction bases outside the gene matches: 4. Germline V CDR1 and CDR2: SGDLS, YYNGEE. This CDR3 reads CASSLTSGFNEQFF. The CDR3 region has the DNA TGTGCCAGCAGCTTGACTAGCGGGTTCAATGAGCAGTTCTTC.

The genes are TRBV5-1 and TRBJ2-6; maybe TRBD1 (6 bases). The germline V and J ends were trimmed by 3 bases and 3 bases, with 13 bases remaining between them. In germline, CDR1 is SGHRS, CDR2 YFSETQ. The CDR3 loop spans 16 amino acids. CDR3 amino acids: CASSSDRTGGANVLTF. The CDR3 bases are TGCGCCAGCAGCTCCGACAGGACCGGTGGGGCCAACGTCCTGACTTTC. The full variable domain, in which reference TRBV5-1 and TRBJ2-6 provide the parts outside the CDR3, is KAGVTQTPRYLIKTRGQQVTLSCSPISGHRSVSWYQQTPGQGLQFLFEYFSETQRNKGNFPGRFSGRQFSNSRSEMNVSTLELGDSALYLCASSSDRTGGANVLTFGAGSRLTVL.

This clone was detected a few times. This sequence joins TRBV5-1 and TRBJ2-7; 10 bases are shared with TRBD2. The CDR3 sequence is 17 residues long. J lost 3 bases, V lost 2 bases, and 11 bases had no gene match. Per germline, CDR1 SGHRS and CDR2 YFSETQ. The CDR3 region is CASSFETSGSRFYEQYF. DNA of the CDR3: TGCGCCAGCAGCTTTGAGACTAGCGGGTCGCGCTTCTACGAGCAGTACTTC. The full variable domain, completed using reference TRBV5-1 and TRBJ2-7, is KAGVTQTPRYLIKTRGQQVTLSCSPISGHRSVSWYQQTPGQGLQFLFEYFSETQRNKGNFPGRFSGRQFSNSRSEMNVSTLELGDSALYLCASSFETSGSRFYEQYFGPGTRLTVT.

The chain carries TRBV28 and TRBJ1-4, with 9 bases lining up with TRBD1. CDR1 and CDR2 (germline): MDHEN, SYDVKM. The CDR3 runs to 15 residues. V gave up 5 bases and J gave up 5 bases; unmatched junction bases: 6. As DNA, the CDR3 is TGTGCCAGCAGTGTTAGCGGGACAGGGAATGAAAAACTGTTTTTT. This translates into CASSVSGTGNEKLFF.

V usage is TRBV19 and J usage is TRBJ2-7; TRBD1 matches at 7 bases. Trimming took 6 bases from V and 1 from J; bases not matched to a gene: 9. The CDR3 loop spans 15 amino acids. The V gene's germline CDR1 is LNHDA and CDR2 SQIVND (reference sequence). CDR3 protein: CASSPNRGRSYEQYF. The CDR3 DNA reads as TGTGCCAGTAGCCCAAACAGGGGTAGGTCCTACGAGCAGTACTTC.

This clone has just a few counts. The V call is TRBV4-1, the J call TRBJ2-1; 8 bases agree with TRBD2. CDR1 and CDR2 (germline): MGHRA, YSYEKL. This CDR3 is built from 16 residues. Losses at the gene ends were 1 base for V and 7 bases for J; bases not matched to a gene: 9. In DNA, the CDR3 is TGCGCCAGCAGCCAAGTCTTCGCGGGAGGTAGAAATGAGCAGTTCTTC. Translated, it gives CASSQVFAGGRNEQFF.

The gene calls are TRBV18 and TRBJ1-6; D unclear. Trimming removed 2 bases from V and 2 bases from J, with 10 bases in between. CDR3 length: 16 residues. Germline lookup yields CDR1 KGHSH and CDR2 LQKENI. CDR3 sequence: CASSPIGGPYNSPLHF. CDR3 DNA sequence: TGTGCCAGCTCACCAATAGGAGGGCCCTATAATTCACCCCTCCACTTT.

This chain links TRBV28 with TRBJ1-1; the D gene is possibly TRBD1 (5 bases). The CDR3 covers 16 residues. The V gene lost 3 bases and the J gene lost 2 bases, with 16 bases spanning the gap. Per the germline V gene, CDR1 is MDHEN and CDR2 is SYDVKM. The CDR3 reads CASSFGGTQVNTEAFF. As DNA, the CDR3 is TGTGCCAGCAGTTTTGGGGGGACCCAGGTTAACACTGAAGCTTTCTTT.

This clone was found once. The chain recombines TRBV7-2 with TRBJ2-1; TRBD2 matches at 7 bases. The CDR3 is 15 amino acids. Germline assignment: CDR1 SGHTA and CDR2 FQGNSA. J lost 4 bases, V lost 2 bases, and 5 bases had no gene match. Written as DNA, the CDR3 is TGTGCCAGCAGCTTACCTCCACTAGCGTACAATGAGCAGTTCTTC. This gives the protein CASSLPPLAYNEQFF.

The chain is built from TRBV2 and TRBJ1-2, with 8 positions matching TRBD1. CDR3 length equals 13 residues. V shed 5 bases, J shed 4 bases, and the junction held 3 bases outside the gene matches. CDR1 is SNHLY and CDR2 is FYNNEI in the germline V gene. The CDR3 DNA reads TGTGCCAGCAGTTGGGACAGGAGCTATGGCTACACCTTC. Amino acids: CASSWDRSYGYTF. Complete variable domain (other parts from reference TRBV2 and TRBJ1-2): EPEVTQTPSHQVTQMGQEVILRCVPISNHLYFYWYRQILGQKVEFLVSFYNNEISEKSEIFDDQFSVERPDGSNFTLKIRSTKLEDSAMYFCASSWDRSYGYTFGSGTRLTVV.

The rearrangement links TRBV5-4 to TRBJ2-2; 10 bases fit TRBD2. Germline CDR1 is SGHNT and CDR2 is YYREEE (reference sequence). The CDR3 consists of 16 residues. With V trimmed by 4 bases and J by 4 bases, 7 bases remained unmatched. The CDR3 DNA reads as TGTGCCAGCAGCCCGGGACTAGCGAAACCCACCGGGGAGCTGTTTTTT. It is translated as CASSPGLAKPTGELFF.

This clone has only a few counts. This chain links TRBV3-1 (or the pseudogene TRBV3-2) with TRBJ2-5, with 8 positions matching TRBD2. The V gene end was trimmed by 4 bases and the J gene end by 5 bases; junction bases not matched to a gene: 3. The germline gives CDR1 LGHDT, CDR2 YNNKEL (reference sequence). CDR3 length: 13 amino acids. The CDR3 loop is CASSRTGGETQYF. The CDR3 DNA follows: TGTGCCAGCAGCCGTACGGGGGGGGAGACCCAGTACTTC.

This clone was picked up a small number of times. The CDR3 DNA follows: TGTGCCAGTAGCCCGACAGGGACGGATTCACCCCTCCACTTT. Translating it yields CASSPTGTDSPLHF. The chain uses TRBV19 and TRBJ1-6; 7 bases line up with TRBD1. V gave up 6 bases and J gave up 8 bases; unmatched junction bases: 7. The germline gives CDR1 LNHDA, CDR2 SQIVND (reference sequence). The CDR3 has 14 residues.

The V call is TRBV7-6, the J call TRBJ2-5; tentatively, D is TRBD2 (7 bases). Germline loops: CDR1 SGHVS, CDR2 FNYEAQ. CDR3 size: 17 residues. Trimming cost V 1 base and J 2 bases, with 17 bases left between them. The CDR3 nucleotides read TGTGCCAGCAGCTTAGAACAGGGCAGCGGGGCACAAGAGACCCAGTACTTC. Protein sequence: CASSLEQGSGAQETQYF.

A single count supports this clone. V usage is TRBV5-4 and J usage is TRBJ2-3; 7 nucleotides align to TRBD1. Germline V gene data show CDR1 as SGHNT and CDR2 as YYREEE (reference sequence). The CDR3 is 15 residues long. Trimming at V came to 4 bases and at J to 7 bases, leaving 12 bases not matched to a gene. The CDR3 DNA reads TGTGCCAGCAGCCCCGGTGCCAGGGGGTGGAATACGCAGTATTTT. Its protein is CASSPGARGWNTQYF.

The chain employs TRBV7-2 and TRBJ2-7, with D perhaps matching TRBD1 (6 bases). The CDR3 runs to 14 residues. Trimming left V 0 bases short and J 5 bases short, with 11 bases between. CDR1 is SGHTA, CDR2 FQGNSA, per germline. CDR3 amino acids: CASSLAAGANEQYF. In nucleotides, the CDR3 is TGTGCCAGCAGCTTAGCGGCAGGGGCTAACGAGCAGTACTTC.

This clone was picked up a small number of times. The chain carries TRBV5-5 and TRBJ1-3; unclear D gene. This CDR3 comprises 15 residues. Trimming removed 2 bases from V and 0 bases from J, with 9 bases in between. Germline assignment: CDR1 SGHKS and CDR2 YYEKEE (reference sequence). The CDR3 sequence is CASSFGLRSGNTIYF. For the CDR3, the DNA is TGTGCCAGCAGCTTCGGACTGCGCTCTGGAAACACCATATATTTT.

The chain recombines TRBV7-2 with TRBJ2-5, with D maybe TRBD1 (8 bases). The CDR3 has 15 residues. Germline V CDR1 and CDR2: SGHTA, FQGNSA. Trimming shortened V by 5 bases and J by 0 bases, and 13 bases separated the two germline ends. CDR3 nucleotide sequence: TGTGCCAGCAGCCCACAGGGGGGGGACCAAGAGACCCAGTACTTC. It translates to CASSPQGGDQETQYF.

V and J are TRBV19 and TRBJ2-3; D ambiguous. V was cut by 7 bases and J by 2 bases, with 16 bases left in between. Germline CDR1 reads LNHDA; CDR2 reads SQIVND (reference sequence). This CDR3 region has 15 residues. Written as DNA, the CDR3 is TGTGCCAGTACAACCCAGAACGCCGCCACAGATACGCAGTATTTT. Its protein product is CASTTQNAATDTQYF.

This clone was counted between two and nine times. J is TRBJ2-7 and V is TRBV29-1; D is perhaps TRBD2 (6 bases). V lost 7 bases to trimming and J lost 7 bases, with 23 bases between them. From germline, CDR1 is SQVTM and CDR2 ANQGSEA. The CDR3 has 14 residues. CDR3 sequence reads: CSGGAGAPSGEQYF. CDR3 nucleotide sequence: TGCAGCGGCGGGGCGGGCGCCCCCTCGGGTGAGCAGTACTTC.

This clone was seen more than once but under ten times. The CDR3 is CASSPRGLGNSPLHF. The DNA of the CDR3 is TGTGCCAGCAGTCCCCGCGGGTTAGGTAATTCACCCCTCCACTTT. The chain has TRBV28 and TRBJ1-6; D uncertain. V dropped 5 bases and J dropped 6 bases, with 14 bases sitting between them. CDR1 is MDHEN and CDR2 is SYDVKM in the germline V gene. The CDR3 extends over 15 amino acids.

CDR3 loop: CASLLMTGAYNEQFF. The CDR3 region has the DNA TGCGCCAGCCTCCTGATGACGGGAGCCTACAATGAGCAGTTCTTC. The chain links TRBV10-2 to TRBJ2-1; maybe TRBD2 (6 bases). Germline CDR1 and CDR2: WSHSY and SAAADI. The V gene lost 8 bases and the J gene lost 2 bases, with 16 bases spanning the gap. CDR3 length: 15 amino acids.

The CDR3 sequence: CASSWQGATNEKLFF. In nucleotides, the CDR3 is TGTGCCAGCAGCTGGCAGGGGGCAACTAATGAAAAACTGTTTTTT. V gene TRBV5-4 combines with J gene TRBJ1-4, with 7 bases aligning to TRBD1. The CDR3 is 15 residues long. Germline CDR1 SGHNT, CDR2 YYREEE (reference sequence). Trimming removed 3 bases from V and 0 bases from J; junction bases left unmatched: 2.